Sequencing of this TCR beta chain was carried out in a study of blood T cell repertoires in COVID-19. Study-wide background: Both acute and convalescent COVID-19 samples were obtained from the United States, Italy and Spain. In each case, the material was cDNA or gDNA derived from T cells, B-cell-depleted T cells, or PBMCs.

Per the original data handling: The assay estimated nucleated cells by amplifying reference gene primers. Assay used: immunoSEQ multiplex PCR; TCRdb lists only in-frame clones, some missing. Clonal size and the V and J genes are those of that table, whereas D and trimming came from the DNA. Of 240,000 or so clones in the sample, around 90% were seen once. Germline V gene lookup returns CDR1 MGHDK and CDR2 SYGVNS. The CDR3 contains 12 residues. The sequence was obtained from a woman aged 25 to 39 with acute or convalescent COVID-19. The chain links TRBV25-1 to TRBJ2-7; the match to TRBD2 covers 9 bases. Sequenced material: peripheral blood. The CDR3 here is CSSSGKSYEQYF. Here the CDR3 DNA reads TGTTCGTCTAGCGGGAAGTCCTACGAGCAGTACTTC.